Presented here are 5 T cell receptor beta chains from one specimen sequenced in a study of T cells expressing NK-cell markers. Each CDR3 protein gets one entry in TCRdb, which reprocessed the 5' RACE reads and gives no DNA. Its listing shows some 500,000 distinct CDR3 sequences. Sequencing used blood T cells: a sorted CD56 or NKG2C T cell subset, CD4+ or CD8+ T cells, or bulk PBMC T cells (not recorded which). The receptor set was obtained from a woman in her fifties or sixties in good health.

V is TRBV11-2 and J is TRBJ2-1; TCRdb outputs TRBD1, but without DNA this stays unchecked. The length of the CDR3 is 15 residues. In germline, CDR1 is SGHAT, CDR2 FQNNGV. This chain's CDR3 is CASSFSPSSYNEQFF.

The rearrangement uses TRBV9 and TRBJ2-1; there is no DNA to check the TCRdb D call of TRBD1. From germline, CDR1 is SGDLS and CDR2 YYNGEE. The CDR3 has 16 residues. CDR3 region: CASSPGGLSSYNEQFF.

The chain links TRBV5-6 to TRBJ1-2. The V gene's germline CDR1 is SGHDT and CDR2 YYEEEE. CDR3 size: 13 residues. The CDR3 sequence: CASSLERLRGYTF.

The CDR3 sequence: CATSSGYMNTEAFF. The J gene is TRBJ1-1, the V gene TRBV24-1. The germline V gene encodes CDR1 KGHDR and CDR2 SFDVKD. The CDR3 contains 14 residues.

The chain carries TRBV7-2 and TRBJ2-1; TCRdb proposes TRBD2, but this gene call is untestable without DNA. CDR3 length equals 16 residues. Germline V gives CDR1 SGHTA, CDR2 FQGNSA. The CDR3: CASSLAIAGGYNEQFF.